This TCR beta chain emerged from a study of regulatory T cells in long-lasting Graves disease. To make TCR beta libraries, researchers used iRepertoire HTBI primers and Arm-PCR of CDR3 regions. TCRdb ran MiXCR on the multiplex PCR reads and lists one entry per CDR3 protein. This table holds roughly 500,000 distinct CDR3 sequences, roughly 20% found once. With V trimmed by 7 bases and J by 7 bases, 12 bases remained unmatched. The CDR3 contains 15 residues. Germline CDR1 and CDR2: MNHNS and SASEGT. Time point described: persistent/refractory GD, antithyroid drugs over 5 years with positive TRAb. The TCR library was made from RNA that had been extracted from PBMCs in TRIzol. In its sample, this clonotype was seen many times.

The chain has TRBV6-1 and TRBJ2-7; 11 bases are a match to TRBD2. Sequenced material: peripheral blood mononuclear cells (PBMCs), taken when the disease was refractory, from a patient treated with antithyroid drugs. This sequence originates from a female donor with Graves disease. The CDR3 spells CASNFPGLAVREQYF. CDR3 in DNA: TGTGCCAGCAACTTCCCGGGACTAGCGGTACGGGAGCAGTACTTC.